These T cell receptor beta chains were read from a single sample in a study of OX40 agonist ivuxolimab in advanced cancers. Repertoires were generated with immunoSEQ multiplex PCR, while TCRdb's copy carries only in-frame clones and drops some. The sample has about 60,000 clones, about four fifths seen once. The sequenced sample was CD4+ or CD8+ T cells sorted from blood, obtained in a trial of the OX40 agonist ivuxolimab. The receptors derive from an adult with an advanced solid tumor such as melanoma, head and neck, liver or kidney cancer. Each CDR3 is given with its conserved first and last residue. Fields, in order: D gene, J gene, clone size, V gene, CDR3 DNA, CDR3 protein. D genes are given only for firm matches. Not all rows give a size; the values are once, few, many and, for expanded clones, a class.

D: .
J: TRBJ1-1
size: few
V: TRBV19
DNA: TGTGCCAGTATGGGGCGAGGGAACACTGAAGCTTTCTTT
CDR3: CASMGRGNTEAFF

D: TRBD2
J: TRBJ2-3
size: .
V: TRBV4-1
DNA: TGCGCCAGCAGCCAAGATGTAAGCGGGGGGTGGGATACGCAGTATTTT
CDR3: CASSQDVSGGWDTQYF

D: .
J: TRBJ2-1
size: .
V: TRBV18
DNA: TGTGCCAGCTCACCAGTCAGGGGAAACAACAATGAGCAGTTCTTC
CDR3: CASSPVRGNNNEQFF

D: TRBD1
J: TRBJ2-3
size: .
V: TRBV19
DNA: TGTGCCAGTAGTCCGGCGGACAGGGCAAGAGGAGATACGCAGTATTTT
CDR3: CASSPADRARGDTQYF

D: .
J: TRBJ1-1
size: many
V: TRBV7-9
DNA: TGTGCCGGGATCGGGGGAGTGGGCACTGAAGCTTTCTTT
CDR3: CAGIGGVGTEAFF

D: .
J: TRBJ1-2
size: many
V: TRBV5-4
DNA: TGTGCCAGCAGCCCCGGCGGTCACTTTAACTATGGCTACACCTTC
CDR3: CASSPGGHFNYGYTF

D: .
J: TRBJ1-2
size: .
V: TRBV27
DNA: TGTGCCAGCAGTTCCCCCTTAGGAGGGTCTGGCTACACCTTC
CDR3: CASSSPLGGSGYTF

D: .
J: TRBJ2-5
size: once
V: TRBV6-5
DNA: TGTGCCAGCAGAAGCGGACGGAAGGGACGAGAGACCCAGTACTTC
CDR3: CASRSGRKGRETQYF

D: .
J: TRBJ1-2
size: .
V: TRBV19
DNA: TGTGCCAGTAGTATAGCGGGGGGCGCGGGAGAATTTGGCTACACCTTC
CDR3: CASSIAGGAGEFGYTF

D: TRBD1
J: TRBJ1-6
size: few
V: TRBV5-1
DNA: TGCGCCAGCAGCTTGATGGCCGGGACAGGGAATTCACCCCTCCACTTT
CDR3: CASSLMAGTGNSPLHF

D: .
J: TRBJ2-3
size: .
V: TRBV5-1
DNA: TGCGCCAGCAGCCCCCTTGGGGGATTTAGCACAGATACGCAGTATTTT
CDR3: CASSPLGGFSTDTQYF

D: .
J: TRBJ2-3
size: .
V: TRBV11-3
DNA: TGTGCCAGCAGCTTTCAGGGCCAAGGCACAGATACGCAGTATTTT
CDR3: CASSFQGQGTDTQYF

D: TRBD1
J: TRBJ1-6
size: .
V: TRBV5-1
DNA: TGCGCCAGCAGCCCGGGACAGGCCCGCTATAATTCACCCCTCCACTTT
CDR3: CASSPGQARYNSPLHF

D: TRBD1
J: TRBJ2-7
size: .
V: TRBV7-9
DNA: TGTGCCAGCAGCGAGGCGGGACAGGGCGAAGAGCAGTACTTC
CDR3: CASSEAGQGEEQYF

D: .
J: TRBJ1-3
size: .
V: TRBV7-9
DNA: TGTGCCAGCAGCTACCTCCGGTCTGGAAACACCATATATTTT
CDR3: CASSYLRSGNTIYF

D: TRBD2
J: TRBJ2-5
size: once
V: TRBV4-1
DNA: TGCGCCAGCAGCCAAGATCTGGCTAGCGGGGAGCCAAGGGAGACCCAGTACTTC
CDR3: CASSQDLASGEPRETQYF